This TCR beta chain derives from a study of STAT5B mutations in CD4+ large granular lymphocyte leukemia. Only in-frame clones appear in the TCRdb table, and some are missing; sequencing was by immunoSEQ multiplex PCR. Of 20,000 to 25,000 clones in the sample, 74% were seen once. The receptor was derived from a human donor in good health. What was sequenced was CD4+ T cells from blood buffy coats.

The CDR3 DNA follows: TGTGCCAGCAGCCGACTATGGTATACGCAGTATTTT. The encoded protein is CASSRLWYTQYF. This rearrangement joins TRBV14 to TRBJ2-3; possibly TRBD2 for D (5 bases). The V and J ends lost 4 bases and 7 bases respectively, with 9 bases between them. CDR1 and CDR2 (germline): SGHDN, FVKESK. This CDR3 comprises 12 residues.